The next 8 T cell receptor beta chains were all read from a single sample in a study of blood T cell repertoires in COVID-19 (TCRdb year 2020). The library was prepared using the immunoSEQ multiplex PCR assay. TCRdb stores this immuneACCESS table with in-frame sequences only. Part of the clones is absent; in the studies checked, under half of the shortfall reflects unresolved V genes, and no reason is known for the rest. A total of hundreds of thousands of clones appear in this sample, 85% of them only once. Under 2% of the sample goes to the ten largest clones. The specimen was PBMCs or T cells enriched from blood (not recorded which). Receptors originate from a woman aged 25 to 39 who had been exposed to COVID-19.

The chain carries TRBV28 and TRBJ1-2, with D possibly being TRBD1 (5 bases). Germline V gene lookup returns CDR1 MDHEN and CDR2 SYDVKM. Trimming pared 6 bases from V and 5 bases from J, leaving 19 bases between. There are 15 residues in the CDR3. The CDR3 loop reads CASRRTQLSLYGYTF. The CDR3, as DNA: TGTGCCAGCAGGCGGACACAACTTAGTCTTTATGGCTACACCTTC.

V is TRBV7-9 and J is TRBJ1-5, with a possible D match to TRBD1 (5 bases). The CDR3 is 14 residues long. Trimming removed 3 bases from V and 4 bases from J, with 10 bases in between. The germline V gene has CDR1 SEHNR and CDR2 FQNEAQ (reference sequence). CDR3 region: CASSFGTSNQPQHF. The CDR3 DNA is TGTGCCAGCAGCTTCGGGACTTCGAATCAGCCCCAGCATTTT.

Here the CDR3 reads CASSPGQGGYEQYF. The DNA of the CDR3 is TGTGCCAGCAGTCCAGGTCAGGGGGGCTACGAGCAGTACTTC. The J gene is TRBJ2-7, the V gene TRBV27; possible D gene TRBD1, 7 bases. The V and J ends lost 5 bases and 3 bases respectively, with 14 bases between them. This CDR3 region has 14 residues. Germline V CDR1 and CDR2: MNHEY, SMNVEV (reference sequence).

V gene TRBV10-3 combines with J gene TRBJ2-5; tentatively, D is TRBD2 (5 bases). The CDR3 has 14 residues. V lost 4 bases and J 5 bases, leaving 14 bases between the germline ends. The germline gives CDR1 ENHRY, CDR2 SYGVKD. Written as DNA, the CDR3 is TGTGCCATCAGTGGTCGAGGGTCGGAGGAGACCCAGTACTTC. This sequence encodes CAISGRGSEETQYF.

The chain joins TRBV19 to TRBJ2-5, with 7 bases lining up with TRBD2. Germline CDR1 LNHDA, CDR2 SQIVND (reference sequence). The ends lost 4 bases at V and 5 bases at J; junction bases unmatched: 10. This CDR3 has 15 residues. The CDR3 region is CASSTSGLGVETQYF. CDR3 nucleotide sequence: TGTGCCAGTAGTACTAGCGGCCTAGGAGTGGAGACCCAGTACTTC.

V usage is TRBV27 and J usage is TRBJ1-1, with D uncertain. Germline CDR1 and CDR2: MNHEY and SMNVEV (reference sequence). Trimming pared 6 bases from V and 0 bases from J, leaving 14 bases between. There are 15 residues in the CDR3. In DNA, the CDR3 is TGTGCCAGCAGAGAGGGTTGGCAGATGAACACTGAAGCTTTCTTT. Translating it yields CASREGWQMNTEAFF.

The chain couples TRBV7-6 to TRBJ2-7, with 8 nucleotides matching TRBD2. Per the germline V gene, CDR1 is SGHVS and CDR2 is FNYEAQ. The CDR3 consists of 15 residues. With 5 bases clipped from V and 6 bases from J, the junction kept 12 bases outside the gene matches. The CDR3 nucleotides are TGTGCCAGCAGCCCCGGGGGTAGCGGGAACCTCGAGCAGTACTTC. Translating it yields CASSPGGSGNLEQYF.

V usage is TRBV19 and J usage is TRBJ2-7; a weak D match, TRBD2 (7 bases). V lost 3 bases, J lost 7 bases, and 13 bases lay in between. This CDR3 contains 13 residues. The germline V gene has CDR1 LNHDA and CDR2 SQIVND (reference sequence). The CDR3: CASSIAGAEEQYF. CDR3 sequence (DNA): TGTGCCAGTAGTATCGCGGGGGCCGAAGAGCAGTACTTC.